The source of this TCR beta chain is a study of metastatic and nonmetastatic thyroid tumors. Study-wide context: Across peripheral blood and tumor or nodule tissue samples taken from malignant and benign thyroid patients, the repertoires were compared with one another.

Thyroid surgery had not been preceded by any treatment in any patient. This clone was seen ten or more times. Antigen specificity is unknown. Different DNA sequences within this sample yield the same CDR3. The CDR3 consists of 16 residues. V lost 3 bases, J lost 1 base, and 15 bases lay in between. The germline V gene encodes CDR1 SGHTA and CDR2 FQGTGA. Findings of the study overall: Malignant tumors reportedly showed significantly higher TCR beta diversity than benign nodules in both blood and tumor.

TCRdb used MiXCR to call clones anew from the PCR reads. The sample lists roughly 42,000 clones, 15% to 20% occurring once. This chain uses TRBV7-3 with TRBJ2-5, with a weak D call TRBD2 (5 bases). The TCR sequence derives from a female donor with papillary thyroid cancer or a benign thyroid nodule (not recorded which). Some clones in this sample may be carry-over from other donors' samples. Sequences were obtained from tumor tissue. The CDR3 region is CASSFAGPRGQETQYF. The CDR3 region has the DNA TGTGCCAGCAGCTTTGCGGGCCCCCGGGGCCAAGAGACCCAGTACTTC. Full variable domain (outside the CDR3, taken from reference TRBV7-3 and TRBJ2-5): GAGVSQTPSNKVTEKGKYVELRCDPISGHTALYWYRQSLGQGPEFLIYFQGTGAADDSGLPNDRFFAVRPEGSVSTLKIQRTERGDSAVYLCASSFAGPRGQETQYFGPGTRLLVL.